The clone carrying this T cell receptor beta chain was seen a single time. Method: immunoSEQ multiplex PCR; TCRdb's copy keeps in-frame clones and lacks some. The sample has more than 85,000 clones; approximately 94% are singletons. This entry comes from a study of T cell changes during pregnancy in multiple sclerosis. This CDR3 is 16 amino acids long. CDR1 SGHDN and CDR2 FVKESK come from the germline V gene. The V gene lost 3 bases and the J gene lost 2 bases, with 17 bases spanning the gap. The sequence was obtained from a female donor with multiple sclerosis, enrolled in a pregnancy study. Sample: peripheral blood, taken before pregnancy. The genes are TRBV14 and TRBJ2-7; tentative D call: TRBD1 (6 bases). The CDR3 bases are TGTGCCAGCAGCCAGATCGGCCGTGGACAGACCTACGAGCAGTACTTC. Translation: CASSQIGRGQTYEQYF. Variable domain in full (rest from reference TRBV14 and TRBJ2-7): EAGVTQFPSHSVIEKGQTVTLRCDPISGHDNLYWYRRVMGKEIKFLLHFVKESKQDESGMPNNRFLAERTGGTYSTLKVQPAELEDSGVYFCASSQIGRGQTYEQYFGPGTRLTVT.